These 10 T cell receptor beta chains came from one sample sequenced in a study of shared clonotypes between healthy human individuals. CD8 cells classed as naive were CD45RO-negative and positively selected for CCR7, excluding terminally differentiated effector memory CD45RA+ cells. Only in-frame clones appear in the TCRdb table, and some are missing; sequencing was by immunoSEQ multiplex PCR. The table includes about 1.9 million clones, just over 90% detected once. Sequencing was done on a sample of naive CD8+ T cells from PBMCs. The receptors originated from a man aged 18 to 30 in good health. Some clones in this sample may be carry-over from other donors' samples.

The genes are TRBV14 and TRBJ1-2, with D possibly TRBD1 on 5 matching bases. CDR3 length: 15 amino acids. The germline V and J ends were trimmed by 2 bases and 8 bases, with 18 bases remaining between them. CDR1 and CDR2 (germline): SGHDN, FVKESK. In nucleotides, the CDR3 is TGTGCCAGCAGCCAAAGGAGAAGGGGAGATGAAGGCTACACCTTC. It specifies CASSQRRRGDEGYTF.

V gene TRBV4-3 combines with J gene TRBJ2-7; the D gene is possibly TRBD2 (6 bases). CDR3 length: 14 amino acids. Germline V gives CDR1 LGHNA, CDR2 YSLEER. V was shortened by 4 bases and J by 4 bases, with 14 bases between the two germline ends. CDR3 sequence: CASSRGTEKYEQYF. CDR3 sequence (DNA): TGCGCCAGCAGCCGCGGGACTGAAAAGTACGAGCAGTACTTC.

The CDR3: CASSLGGMYGYTF. The DNA of the CDR3 is TGTGCCAGCAGTTTAGGAGGGATGTATGGCTACACCTTC. This chain uses TRBV27 with TRBJ1-2; D uncertain. The germline V gene has CDR1 MNHEY and CDR2 SMNVEV (reference sequence). V lost 2 bases and J lost 5, with 9 bases in between. There are 13 residues in the CDR3.

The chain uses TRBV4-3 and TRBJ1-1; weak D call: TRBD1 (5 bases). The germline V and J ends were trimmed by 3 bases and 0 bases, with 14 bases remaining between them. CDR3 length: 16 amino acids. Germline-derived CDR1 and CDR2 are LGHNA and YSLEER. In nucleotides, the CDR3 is TGCGCCAGCAGCCAGAGTTTGGGGGTTATGAACACTGAAGCTTTCTTT. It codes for CASSQSLGVMNTEAFF.

This CDR3 is CASSPGVAGGLHGAGGQYF. CDR3 in DNA: TGTGCCAGCAGCCCGGGCGTGGCAGGGGGTCTTCATGGAGCGGGAGGGCAGTACTTC. J is TRBJ2-7 and V is TRBV28; 9 nucleotides line up with TRBD2. The V gene end was trimmed by 6 bases and the J gene end by 9 bases; junction bases not matched to a gene: 27. CDR1 is MDHEN and CDR2 is SYDVKM in the germline V gene. The CDR3 consists of 19 residues.

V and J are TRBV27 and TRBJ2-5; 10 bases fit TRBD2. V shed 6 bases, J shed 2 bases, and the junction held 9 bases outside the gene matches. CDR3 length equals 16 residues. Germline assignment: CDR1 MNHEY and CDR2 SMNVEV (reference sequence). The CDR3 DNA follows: TGTGCCAGCAGACGGGCCGGGACTAGCGCTCAAGAGACCCAGTACTTC. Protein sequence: CASRRAGTSAQETQYF.

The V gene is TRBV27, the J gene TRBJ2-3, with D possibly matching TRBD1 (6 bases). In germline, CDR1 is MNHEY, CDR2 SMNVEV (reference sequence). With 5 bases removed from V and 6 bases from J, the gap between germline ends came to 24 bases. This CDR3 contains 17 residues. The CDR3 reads CASSQGRARALGDTQYF. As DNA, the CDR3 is TGTGCCAGCAGTCAGGGGAGAGCGAGGGCCCTTGGGGATACGCAGTATTTT.

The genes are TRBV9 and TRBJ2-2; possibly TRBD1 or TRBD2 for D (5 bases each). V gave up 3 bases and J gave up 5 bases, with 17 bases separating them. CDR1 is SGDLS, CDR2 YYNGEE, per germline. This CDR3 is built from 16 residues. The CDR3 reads CASSASGAIETGELFF. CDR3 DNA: TGTGCCAGCAGCGCTTCCGGGGCAATAGAAACCGGGGAGCTGTTTTTT.

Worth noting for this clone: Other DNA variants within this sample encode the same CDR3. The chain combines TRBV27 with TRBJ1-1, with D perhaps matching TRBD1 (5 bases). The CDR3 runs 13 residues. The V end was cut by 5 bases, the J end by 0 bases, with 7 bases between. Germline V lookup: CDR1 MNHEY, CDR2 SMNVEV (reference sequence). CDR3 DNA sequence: TGTGCCAGCAGTCCGACAGTGAACACTGAAGCTTTCTTT. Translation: CASSPTVNTEAFF.

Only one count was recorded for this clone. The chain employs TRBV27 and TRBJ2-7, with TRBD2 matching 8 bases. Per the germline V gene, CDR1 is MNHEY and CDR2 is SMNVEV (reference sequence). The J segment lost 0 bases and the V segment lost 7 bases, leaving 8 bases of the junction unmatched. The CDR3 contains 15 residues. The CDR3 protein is CASIGTSGSSYEQYF. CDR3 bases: TGTGCCAGCATCGGGACCAGCGGGAGCTCCTACGAGCAGTACTTC.